The rows below give T cell receptor beta chains drawn from one sample of a study of blood T cell repertoires in COVID-19. TCRdb keeps only in-frame clones here, not all; method: immunoSEQ multiplex PCR. The sample lists 210,000 or so clones; 85% to 90% were seen once. The specimen sequenced was PBMCs or T cells enriched from blood (not recorded which). The receptors come from a woman in her forties or fifties in a cohort exposed to, infected with or recovered from COVID-19 (not recorded which). Both conserved end residues are part of each CDR3. Fields, in order: clone size, J gene, V gene, D gene, CDR3 DNA, CDR3 protein. D genes are given only for firm matches. Clone size is not always given. Where it is, it says once, few, many or a class for expanded clones.

once | TRBJ1-6 | TRBV18 | TRBD1 | TGTGCCAGCTCACCACTAGGGGGCGATTCACCCCTCCACTTT | CASSPLGGDSPLHF
NA | TRBJ2-3 | TRBV29-1 | TRBD2 | TGCAGCGTTGACCCTCGGGGGGGCTTCGGCACAGATACGCAGTATTTT | CSVDPRGGFGTDTQYF
few | TRBJ1-6 | TRBV21-1 | NA | TGTGCCAGCCGCGTCTGGGACAGGGGGCCACCCCTCCACTTT | CASRVWDRGPPLHF
NA | TRBJ2-3 | TRBV11-3 | TRBD2 | TGTGCCAGCAGCCCCTACGGGGGGATAAGCACAGATACGCAGTATTTT | CASSPYGGISTDTQYF
NA | TRBJ2-3 | TRBV5-8 | TRBD2 | TGTGCCAGCAGCCCTAAGAGCGGGGGAGCCCCATTGACGCAGTATTTT | CASSPKSGGAPLTQYF
NA | TRBJ2-5 | TRBV24-1 | TRBD2 | TGTGCCACCAGTGATTCCCCCGGGGGGGAGACCCAGTACTTC | CATSDSPGGETQYF
NA | TRBJ2-1 | TRBV10-2 | TRBD2 | TGCGCCAGCAGTGAAACACTAGCGGGGGTCAATGAGCAGTTCTTC | CASSETLAGVNEQFF
NA | TRBJ2-3 | TRBV5-6 | NA | TGTGCCAGCAGCCGACAGGACAATACGCAGTATTTT | CASSRQDNTQYF
NA | TRBJ2-5 | TRBV18 | TRBD2 | TGTGCCAGCTCACATTGGACTAGTATTGAGACCCAGTACTTC | CASSHWTSIETQYF
NA | TRBJ1-5 | TRBV9 | NA | TGTGCCAGCAGCGTAGATACAGGGTGGGGGAATAGCAATCAGCCCCAGCATTTT | CASSVDTGWGNSNQPQHF
NA | TRBJ1-5 | TRBV7-2 | NA | TGTGCCAGCAGCCGGCAGGGGCATCAGCCCCAGCATTTT | CASSRQGHQPQHF
NA | TRBJ1-2 | TRBV5-1 | NA | TGCGCCAGCAGCCCGAGGACTAACTATGGCTACACCTTC | CASSPRTNYGYTF
once | TRBJ1-1 | TRBV7-2 | NA | TGTGCCAGCAGCTTAGCGTTCGGCACGGGGAACACTGAAGCTTTCTTT | CASSLAFGTGNTEAFF
NA | TRBJ1-2 | TRBV4-2 | NA | TGTGCCAGCTCAGGGAAGGGTGGCTACACCTTC | CASSGKGGYTF
NA | TRBJ2-2 | TRBV7-2 | TRBD2 | TGTGCCAGCACCTCGACTAGCGGGGGGCCCCACACCGGGGAGCTGTTTTTT | CASTSTSGGPHTGELFF
NA | TRBJ1-6 | TRBV6-5 | TRBD1 | TGTGCCAGCAGGGCCGGGACAGGACTATGGACCCTCCACTTT | CASRAGTGLWTLHF
NA | TRBJ2-1 | TRBV9 | TRBD2 | TGTGCCAGCAGCGTAGGTCGAGCGGGGAGCTATTACAATGAGCAGTTCTTC | CASSVGRAGSYYNEQFF
once | TRBJ1-2 | TRBV28 | NA | TGTGCCAGCAGCGTTAGACTGGATCTCTATGGCTACACCTTC | CASSVRLDLYGYTF
NA | TRBJ1-6 | TRBV7-2 | TRBD1 | TGTGCCAGCAGCTTAAGAGGGGGCCGGGACAATTCACCCCTCCACTTT | CASSLRGGRDNSPLHF
NA | TRBJ1-4 | TRBV11-2 | TRBD1 | TGTGCCAGCAGCCGCGGGGGACAGGGAGATGAAAAACTGTTTTTT | CASSRGGQGDEKLFF
NA | TRBJ1-2 | TRBV29-1 | TRBD1 | TGCAGCGTTTCACCGGGACAGGGATTCTATGGCTACACCTTC | CSVSPGQGFYGYTF
NA | TRBJ2-5 | TRBV29-1 | TRBD1 | TGCAGCGTTGAAGATACGGGACAGCAAGAGACCCAGTACTTC | CSVEDTGQQETQYF
NA | TRBJ1-5 | TRBV11-2 | NA | TGTGCCAGCAGCTCTACCCCTTCTAATCAGCCCCAGCATTTT | CASSSTPSNQPQHF
NA | TRBJ1-1 | TRBV29-1 | NA | TGCAGCGTTGAAGTAAATCAGGGGAACACTGAAGCTTTCTTT | CSVEVNQGNTEAFF
NA | TRBJ2-3 | TRBV5-1 | TRBD1 | TGCGCCAGCAGCTTGCGGACAGGGGGCACAGATACGCAGTATTTT | CASSLRTGGTDTQYF
NA | TRBJ1-2 | TRBV25-1 | NA | TGTGCCAGGGGAGAACACTATGGCTACACCTTC | CARGEHYGYTF
NA | TRBJ1-6 | TRBV20-1 | NA | TGCAGTGCTAGTTCAGTTTTTAATTCACCCCTCCACTTT | CSASSVFNSPLHF
NA | TRBJ1-6 | TRBV12-3/TRBV12-4 | NA | TGTGCCAGCAGTCTAACAGGGAATTCACCCCTCCACTTT | CASSLTGNSPLHF
NA | TRBJ2-2 | TRBV3-1/TRBV3-2 | NA | TGTGCCAGCAGCCCTCCCGGGGTAGACACCGGGGAGCTGTTTTTT | CASSPPGVDTGELFF
NA | TRBJ1-3 | TRBV6-6 | NA | TGTGCCAGCAGTCCGACAGGAGGTGAGGGCTCTGGAAACACCATATATTTT | CASSPTGGEGSGNTIYF
NA | TRBJ1-4 | TRBV5-1 | TRBD1 | TGCGCCAGCAGCTTGGTGGGACAGGCTAATGAAAAACTGTTTTTT | CASSLVGQANEKLFF
NA | TRBJ1-1 | TRBV7-9 | NA | TGTGCCAGCAGCCCCCTGACAGGCTCTGAAGCTTTCTTT | CASSPLTGSEAFF
NA | TRBJ2-5 | TRBV19 | TRBD2 | TGTGCCAGTACCCAAGCGGGGGAGGGGGAGACCCAGTACTTC | CASTQAGEGETQYF
NA | TRBJ1-6 | TRBV5-1 | TRBD1 | TGCGCCAGCAGCTGGGGAAACCCCGGACAGGGAGACTCACCCCTCCACTTT | CASSWGNPGQGDSPLHF
NA | TRBJ2-2 | TRBV5-1 | TRBD2 | TGCGCCAGCAGCTTGTGGTCTGCGGGGGGCCACACCGGGGAGCTGTTTTTT | CASSLWSAGGHTGELFF
NA | TRBJ2-7 | TRBV9 | TRBD2 | TGTGCCAGCAGCGATGGACTAGCGGCAAACTACGAGCAGTACTTC | CASSDGLAANYEQYF
NA | TRBJ2-7 | TRBV19 | TRBD1 | TGTGCCAGTAGTGGACAATCACAGGGGTGGGGAGAGCAGTACTTC | CASSGQSQGWGEQYF